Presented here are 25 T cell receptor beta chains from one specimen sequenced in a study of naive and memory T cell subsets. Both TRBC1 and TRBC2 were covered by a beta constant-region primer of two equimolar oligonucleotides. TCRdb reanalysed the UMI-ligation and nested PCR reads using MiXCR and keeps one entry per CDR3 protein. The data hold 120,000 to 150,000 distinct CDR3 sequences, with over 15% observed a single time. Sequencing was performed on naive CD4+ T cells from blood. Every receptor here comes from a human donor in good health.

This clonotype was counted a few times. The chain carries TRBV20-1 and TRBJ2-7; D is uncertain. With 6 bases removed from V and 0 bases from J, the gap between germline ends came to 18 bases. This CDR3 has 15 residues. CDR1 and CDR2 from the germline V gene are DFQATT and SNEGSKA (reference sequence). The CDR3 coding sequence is TGCAGTGCCACCCCCCGGAGTCAAAGCTCCTACGAGCAGTACTTC. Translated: CSATPRSQSSYEQYF.

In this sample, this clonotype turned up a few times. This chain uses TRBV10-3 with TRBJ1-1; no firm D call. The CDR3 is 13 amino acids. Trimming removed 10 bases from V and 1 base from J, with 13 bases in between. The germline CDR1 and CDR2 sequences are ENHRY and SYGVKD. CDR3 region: CATKPEENTEAFF. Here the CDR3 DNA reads TGTGCCACAAAACCGGAGGAGAACACTGAAGCTTTCTTT.

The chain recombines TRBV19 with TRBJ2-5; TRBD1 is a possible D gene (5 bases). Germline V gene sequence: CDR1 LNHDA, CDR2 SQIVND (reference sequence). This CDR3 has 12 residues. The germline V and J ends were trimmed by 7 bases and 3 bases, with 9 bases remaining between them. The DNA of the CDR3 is TGTGCCAGTATTGGCAGGGAAGAGACCCAGTACTTC. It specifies CASIGREETQYF.

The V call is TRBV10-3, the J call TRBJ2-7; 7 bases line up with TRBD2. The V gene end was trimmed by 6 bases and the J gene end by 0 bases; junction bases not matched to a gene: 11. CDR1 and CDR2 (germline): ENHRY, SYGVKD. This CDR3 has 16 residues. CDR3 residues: CAISPRTGGSSYEQYF. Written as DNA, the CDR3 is TGTGCCATCAGCCCGAGGACGGGAGGAAGCTCCTACGAGCAGTACTTC.

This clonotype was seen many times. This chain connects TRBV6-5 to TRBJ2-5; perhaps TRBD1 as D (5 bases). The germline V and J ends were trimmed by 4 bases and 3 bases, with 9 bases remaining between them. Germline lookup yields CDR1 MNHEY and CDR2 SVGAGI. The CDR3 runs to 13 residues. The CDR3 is CASSSYRKETQYF. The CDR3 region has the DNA TGTGCCAGCAGTTCGTACAGGAAAGAGACCCAGTACTTC.

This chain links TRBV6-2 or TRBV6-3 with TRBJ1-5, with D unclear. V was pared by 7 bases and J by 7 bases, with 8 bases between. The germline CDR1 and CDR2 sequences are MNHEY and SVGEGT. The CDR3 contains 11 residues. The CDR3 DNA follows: TGTGCCAGCACCAACGGGCAGCCCCAGCATTTT. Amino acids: CASTNGQPQHF.

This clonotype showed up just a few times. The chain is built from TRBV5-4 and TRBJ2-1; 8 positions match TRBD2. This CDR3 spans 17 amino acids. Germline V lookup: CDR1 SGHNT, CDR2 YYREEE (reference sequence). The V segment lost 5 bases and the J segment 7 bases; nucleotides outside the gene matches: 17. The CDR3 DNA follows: TGTGCCAGCAGTTTTAACGGAGCGGGAGCCTCTAAGAATGAGCAGTTCTTC. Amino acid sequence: CASSFNGAGASKNEQFF. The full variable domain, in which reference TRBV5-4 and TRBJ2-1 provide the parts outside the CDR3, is ETGVTQSPTHLIKTRGQQVTLRCSSQSGHNTVSWYQQALGQGPQFIFQYYREEENGRGNFPPRFSGLQFPNYSSELNVNALELDDSALYLCASSFNGAGASKNEQFFGPGTRLTVL.

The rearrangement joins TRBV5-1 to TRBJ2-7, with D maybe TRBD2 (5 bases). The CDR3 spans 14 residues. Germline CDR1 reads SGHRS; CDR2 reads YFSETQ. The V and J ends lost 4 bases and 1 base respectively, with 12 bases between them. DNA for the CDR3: TGCGCCAGCAGCCGAACTAGTTTTTCCTACGAGCAGTACTTC. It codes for CASSRTSFSYEQYF.

The CDR3 is CASSRRGTGKLLAAYNEQFF. CDR3 bases: TGTGCCAGCAGCCGCCGCGGGACAGGGAAATTACTAGCGGCTTACAATGAGCAGTTCTTC. This chain uses TRBV7-2 with TRBJ2-1; tentatively, D is TRBD1 (9 bases). The CDR3 sequence is 20 residues long. V was clipped by 5 bases and J by 4 bases, with 30 bases between them. Germline CDR1 is SGHTA and CDR2 is FQGNSA.

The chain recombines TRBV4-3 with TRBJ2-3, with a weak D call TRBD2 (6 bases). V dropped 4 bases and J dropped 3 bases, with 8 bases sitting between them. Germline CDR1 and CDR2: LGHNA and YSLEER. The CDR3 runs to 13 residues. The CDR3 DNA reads TGCGCCAGCAGCCCGGGGGAGACAGATACGCAGTATTTT. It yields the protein CASSPGETDTQYF.

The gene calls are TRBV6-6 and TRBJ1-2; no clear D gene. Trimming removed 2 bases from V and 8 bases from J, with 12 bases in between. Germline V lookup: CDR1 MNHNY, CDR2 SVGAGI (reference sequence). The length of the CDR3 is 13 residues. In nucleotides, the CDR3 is TGTGCCAGCAGTTACAGGGCTATGGAAGGCTACACCTTC. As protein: CASSYRAMEGYTF.

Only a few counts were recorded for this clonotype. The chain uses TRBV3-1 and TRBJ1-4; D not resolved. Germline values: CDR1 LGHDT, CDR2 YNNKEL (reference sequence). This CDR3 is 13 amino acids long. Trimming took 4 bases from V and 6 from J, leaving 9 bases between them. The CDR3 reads CASSPGPHEKLFF. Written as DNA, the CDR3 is TGTGCCAGCAGCCCGGGTCCCCATGAAAAACTGTTTTTT.

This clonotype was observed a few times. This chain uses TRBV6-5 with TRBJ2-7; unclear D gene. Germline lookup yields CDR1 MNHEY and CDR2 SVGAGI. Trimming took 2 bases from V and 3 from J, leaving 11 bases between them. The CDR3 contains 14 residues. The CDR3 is CASSYRGRNYEQYF. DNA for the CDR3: TGTGCCAGCAGTTACCGTGGACGGAACTACGAGCAGTACTTC.

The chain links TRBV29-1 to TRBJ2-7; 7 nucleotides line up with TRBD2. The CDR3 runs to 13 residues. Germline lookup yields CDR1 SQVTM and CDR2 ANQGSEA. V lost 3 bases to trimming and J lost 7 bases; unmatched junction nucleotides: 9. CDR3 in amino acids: CSVDRGGGSEQYF. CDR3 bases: TGCAGCGTTGATCGTGGGGGGGGGAGTGAGCAGTACTTC.

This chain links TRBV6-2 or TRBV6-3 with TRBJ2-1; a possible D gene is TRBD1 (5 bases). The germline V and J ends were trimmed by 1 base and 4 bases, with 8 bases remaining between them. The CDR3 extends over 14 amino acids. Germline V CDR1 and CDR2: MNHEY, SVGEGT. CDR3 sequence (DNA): TGTGCCAGCAGTTACTGGCAGGGATACAATGAGCAGTTCTTC. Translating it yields CASSYWQGYNEQFF.

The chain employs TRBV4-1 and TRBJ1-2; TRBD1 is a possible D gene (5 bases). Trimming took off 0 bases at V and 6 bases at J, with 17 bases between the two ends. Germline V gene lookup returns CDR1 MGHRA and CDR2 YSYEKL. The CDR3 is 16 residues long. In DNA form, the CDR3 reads TGCGCCAGCAGCCAAGACCACCCGGGACCGGGGGATGGCTACACCTTC. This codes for CASSQDHPGPGDGYTF.

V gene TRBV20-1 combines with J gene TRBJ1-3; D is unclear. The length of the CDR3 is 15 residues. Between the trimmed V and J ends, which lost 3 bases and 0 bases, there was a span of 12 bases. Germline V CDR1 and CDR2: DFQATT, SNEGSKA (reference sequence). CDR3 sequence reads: CSASGSASSGNTIYF. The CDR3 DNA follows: TGCAGTGCTAGTGGGTCCGCAAGCTCTGGAAACACCATATATTTT.

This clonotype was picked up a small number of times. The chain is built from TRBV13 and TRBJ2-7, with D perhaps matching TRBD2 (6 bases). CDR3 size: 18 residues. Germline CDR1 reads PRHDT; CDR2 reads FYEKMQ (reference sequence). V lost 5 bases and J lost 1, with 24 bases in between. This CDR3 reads CASSNWMVRGTKSYEQYF. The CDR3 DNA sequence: TGTGCCAGCAGCAACTGGATGGTTCGGGGGACGAAATCCTACGAGCAGTACTTC.

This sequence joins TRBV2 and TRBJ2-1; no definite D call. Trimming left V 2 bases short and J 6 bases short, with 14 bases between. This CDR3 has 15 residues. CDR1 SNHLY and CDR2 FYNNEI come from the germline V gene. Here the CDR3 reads CASSEQGSLSNEQFF. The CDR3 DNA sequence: TGTGCCAGCAGTGAACAAGGGTCATTAAGCAATGAGCAGTTCTTC.

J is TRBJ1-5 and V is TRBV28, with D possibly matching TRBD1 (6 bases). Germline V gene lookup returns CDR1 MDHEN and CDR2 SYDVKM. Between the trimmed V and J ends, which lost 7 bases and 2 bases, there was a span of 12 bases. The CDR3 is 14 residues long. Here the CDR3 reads CASILSGGNQPQHF. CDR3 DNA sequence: TGTGCCAGCATCCTATCAGGGGGCAATCAGCCCCAGCATTTT.

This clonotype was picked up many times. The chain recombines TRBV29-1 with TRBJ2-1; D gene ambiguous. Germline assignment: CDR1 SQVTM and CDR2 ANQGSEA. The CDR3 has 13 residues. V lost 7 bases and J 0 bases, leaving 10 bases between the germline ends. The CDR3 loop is CSGSSSSYNEQFF. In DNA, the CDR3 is TGCAGCGGTTCCAGCTCCTCCTACAATGAGCAGTTCTTC.

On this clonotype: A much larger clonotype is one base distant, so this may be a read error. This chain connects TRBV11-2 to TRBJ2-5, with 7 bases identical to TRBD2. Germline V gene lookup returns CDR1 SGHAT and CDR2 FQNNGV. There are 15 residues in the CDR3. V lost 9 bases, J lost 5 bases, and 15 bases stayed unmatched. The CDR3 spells CARSPQAGASETQYF. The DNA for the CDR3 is TGTGCCAGAAGCCCTCAGGCGGGAGCTTCGGAGACCCAGTACTTC.

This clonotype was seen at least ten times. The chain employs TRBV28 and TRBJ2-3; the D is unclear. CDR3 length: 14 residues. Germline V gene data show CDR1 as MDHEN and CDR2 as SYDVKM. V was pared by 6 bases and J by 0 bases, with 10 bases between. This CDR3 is CASSTPSSTDTQYF. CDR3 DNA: TGTGCCAGCAGCACCCCTTCTAGCACAGATACGCAGTATTTT.

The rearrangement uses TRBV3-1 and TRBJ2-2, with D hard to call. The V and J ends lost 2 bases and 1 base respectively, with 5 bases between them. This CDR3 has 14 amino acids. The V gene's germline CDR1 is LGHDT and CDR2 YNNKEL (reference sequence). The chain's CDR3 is CASSQSVNTGELFF. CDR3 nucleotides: TGTGCCAGCAGCCAATCCGTGAACACCGGGGAGCTGTTTTTT.

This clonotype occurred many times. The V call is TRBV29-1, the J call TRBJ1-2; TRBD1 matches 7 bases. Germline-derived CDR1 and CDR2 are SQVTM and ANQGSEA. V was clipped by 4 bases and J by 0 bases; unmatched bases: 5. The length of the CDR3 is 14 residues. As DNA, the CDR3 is TGCAGCGTTGCCGGGACAGCTACTAACTATGGCTACACCTTC. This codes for CSVAGTATNYGYTF.